What follows is one TCR beta chain and its context. The CDR3 has 13 residues. The V gene lost 8 bases and the J gene lost 5 bases, with 15 bases spanning the gap. The germline CDR1 and CDR2 sequences are MDHEN and SYDVKM. This record belongs to a study of CD8 T cells in Susac syndrome. CD8+ and CD4+ T cells from blood underwent TCR beta sequencing. TEMRA cells were enriched by FACS, while CD8+ and CD4+ T cells were obtained through a negative isolation that was performed magnetically. Random hexamers were used to reverse transcribe 0.5 to 1 ug of RNA. The method of amplification for TCR beta CDR3 was immunoSEQ multiplex PCR, covering 54 Vbeta and 13 Jbeta. TCRdb reprocessed the immunoSEQ multiplex PCR reads via MiXCR and lists one record per CDR3 protein. The sample consists of some 400,000 distinct CDR3 sequences, 85% to 90% of them appearing once.

The rearrangement uses TRBV28 and TRBJ1-1; D ambiguous. Sequencing was carried out using CD8+ T cells from PBMCs. The TCR sequence derives from a human donor with multiple sclerosis. The CDR3 region has the DNA TGTGCCAGCGCCCGACCACATGGGACTGAAGCTTTCTTT. Translated: CASARPHGTEAFF.